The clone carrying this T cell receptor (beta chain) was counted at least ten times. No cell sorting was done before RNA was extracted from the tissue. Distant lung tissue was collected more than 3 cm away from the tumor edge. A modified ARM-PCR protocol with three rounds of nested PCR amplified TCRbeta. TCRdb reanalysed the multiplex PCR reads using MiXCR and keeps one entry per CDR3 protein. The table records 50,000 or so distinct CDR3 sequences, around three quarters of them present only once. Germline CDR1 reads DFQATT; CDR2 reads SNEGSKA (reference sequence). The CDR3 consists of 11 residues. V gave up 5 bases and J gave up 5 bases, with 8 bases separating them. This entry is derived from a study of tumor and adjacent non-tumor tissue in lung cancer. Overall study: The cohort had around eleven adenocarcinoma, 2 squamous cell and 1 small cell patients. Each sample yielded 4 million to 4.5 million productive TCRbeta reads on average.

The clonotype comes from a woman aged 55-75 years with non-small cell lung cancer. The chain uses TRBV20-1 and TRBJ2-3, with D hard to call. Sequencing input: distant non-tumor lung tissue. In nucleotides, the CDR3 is TGCAGTGCTTACCCGGGAGATACGCAGTATTTT. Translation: CSAYPGDTQYF.